The entry below describes one TCR beta chain. This CDR3 spans 14 amino acids. Trimming cost V 0 bases and J 6 bases, with 9 bases left between them. Germline V gives CDR1 LGHNT, CDR2 FRNRAP. This specimen comes from a study of T cell changes during pregnancy in multiple sclerosis. Libraries were prepared by immunoSEQ multiplex PCR; TCRdb keeps only in-frame clonotypes and omits some of them. The sample includes tens of thousands of clones, under 95% seen only once; the top ten take roughly 1.6%. V gene TRBV12-5 combines with J gene TRBJ1-5; D call uncertain. The origin of this receptor is a female donor with multiple sclerosis, enrolled in a pregnancy study. This sample comprised peripheral blood, obtained after pregnancy. CDR3 DNA sequence: TGTGCTAGTGGTTTGGTTGGGGAGGGTCAGCCCCAGCATTTT. Its translation: CASGLVGEGQPQHF. Drawing the rest from reference TRBV12-5 and TRBJ1-5, the complete variable domain is DARVTQTPRHKVTEMGQEVTMRCQPILGHNTVFWYRQTMMQGLELLAYFRNRAPLDDSGMPKDRFSAEMPDATLATLKIQPSEPRDSAVYFCASGLVGEGQPQHFGDGTRLSIL.